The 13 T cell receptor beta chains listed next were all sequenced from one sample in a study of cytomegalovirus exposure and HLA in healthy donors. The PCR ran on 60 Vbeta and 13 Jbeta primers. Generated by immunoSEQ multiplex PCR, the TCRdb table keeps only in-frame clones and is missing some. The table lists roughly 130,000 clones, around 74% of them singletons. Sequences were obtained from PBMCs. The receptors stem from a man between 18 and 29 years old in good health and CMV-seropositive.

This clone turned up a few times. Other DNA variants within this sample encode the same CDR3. CDR3 in DNA: TGTGCCAGCTCACCAAAGACAGGGCCAGGAAACACCATATATTTT. Amino acid sequence: CASSPKTGPGNTIYF. The chain uses TRBV18 and TRBJ1-3; 7 bases are a match to TRBD1. CDR1 and CDR2 (germline): KGHSH, LQKENI. The CDR3 runs 15 residues. Trimming cost V 2 bases and J 4 bases; bases outside gene matches: 5.

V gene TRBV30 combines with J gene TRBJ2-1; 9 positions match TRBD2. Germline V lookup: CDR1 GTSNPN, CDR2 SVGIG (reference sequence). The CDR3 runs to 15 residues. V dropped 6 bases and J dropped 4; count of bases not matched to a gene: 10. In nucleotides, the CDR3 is TGTGCCTGTCCTCCTGCGGGGGGGAATTACAATGAGCAGTTCTTC. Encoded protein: CACPPAGGNYNEQFF. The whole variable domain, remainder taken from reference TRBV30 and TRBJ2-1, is SQTIHQWPATLVQPVGSPLSLECTVEGTSNPNLYWYRQAAGRGLQLLFYSVGIGQISSEVPQNLSASRPQDRQFILSSKKLLLSDSGFYLCACPPAGGNYNEQFFGPGTRLTVL.

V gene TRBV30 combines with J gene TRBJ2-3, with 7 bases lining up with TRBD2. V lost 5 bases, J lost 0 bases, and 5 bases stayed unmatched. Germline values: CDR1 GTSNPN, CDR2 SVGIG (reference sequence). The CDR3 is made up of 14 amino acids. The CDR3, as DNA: TGTGCCTGGTCTAGCGGAATGAGCACAGATACGCAGTATTTT. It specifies CAWSSGMSTDTQYF.

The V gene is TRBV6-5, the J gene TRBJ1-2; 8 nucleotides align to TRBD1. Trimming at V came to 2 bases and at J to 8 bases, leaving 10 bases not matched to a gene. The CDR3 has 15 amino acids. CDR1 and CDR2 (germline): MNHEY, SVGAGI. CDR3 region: CASSYTRQGRSGYTF. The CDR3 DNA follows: TGTGCCAGCAGTTACACTAGACAGGGGCGGTCCGGCTACACCTTC.

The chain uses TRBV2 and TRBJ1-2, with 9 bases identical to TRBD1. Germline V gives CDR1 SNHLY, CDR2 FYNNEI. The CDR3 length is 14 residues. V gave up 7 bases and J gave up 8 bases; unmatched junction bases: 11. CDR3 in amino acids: CASTLQGAGDGYTF. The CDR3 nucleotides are TGTGCCAGCACCTTACAGGGGGCGGGAGACGGCTACACCTTC.

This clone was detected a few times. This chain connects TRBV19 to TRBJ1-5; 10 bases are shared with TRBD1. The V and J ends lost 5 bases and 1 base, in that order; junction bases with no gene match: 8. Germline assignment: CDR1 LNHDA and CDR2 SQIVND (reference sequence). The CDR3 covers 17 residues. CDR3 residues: CASSAGQGLWSNQPQHF. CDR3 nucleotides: TGTGCCAGTAGTGCGGGACAGGGGCTGTGGAGCAATCAGCCCCAGCATTTT.

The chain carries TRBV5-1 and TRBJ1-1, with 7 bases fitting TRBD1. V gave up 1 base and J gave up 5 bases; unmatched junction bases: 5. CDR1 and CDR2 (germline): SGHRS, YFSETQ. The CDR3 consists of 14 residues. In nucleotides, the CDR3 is TGCGCCAGCAGCTTGTTCACAGGGGAGACTGAAGCTTTCTTT. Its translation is CASSLFTGETEAFF.

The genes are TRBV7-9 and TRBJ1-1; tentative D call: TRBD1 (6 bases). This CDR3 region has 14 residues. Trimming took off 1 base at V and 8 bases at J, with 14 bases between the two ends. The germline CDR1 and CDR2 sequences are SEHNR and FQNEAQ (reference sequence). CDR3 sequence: CASSLGSVTGEAFF. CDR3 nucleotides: TGTGCCAGCAGCTTAGGGTCTGTGACAGGAGAAGCTTTCTTT.

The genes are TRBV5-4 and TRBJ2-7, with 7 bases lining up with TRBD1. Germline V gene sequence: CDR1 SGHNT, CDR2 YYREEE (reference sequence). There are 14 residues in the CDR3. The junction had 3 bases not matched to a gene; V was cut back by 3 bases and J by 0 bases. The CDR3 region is CASSSGTVSYEQYF. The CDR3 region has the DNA TGTGCCAGCAGCTCAGGGACAGTCTCCTACGAGCAGTACTTC.

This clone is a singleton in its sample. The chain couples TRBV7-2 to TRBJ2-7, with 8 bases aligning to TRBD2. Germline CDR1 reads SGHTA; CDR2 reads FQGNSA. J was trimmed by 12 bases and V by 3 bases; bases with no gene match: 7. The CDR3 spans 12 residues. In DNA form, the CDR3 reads TGTGCCAGCAGCTTTCCGGGAGGGGTGGCGTACTTC. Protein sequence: CASSFPGGVAYF. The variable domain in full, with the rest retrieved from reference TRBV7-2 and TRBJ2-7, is GAGVSQSPSNKVTEKGKDVELRCDPISGHTALYWYRQSLGQGLEFLIYFQGNSAPDKSGLPSDRFSAERTGGSVSTLTIQRTQQEDSAVYLCASSFPGGVAYFGPGTRLTVT.

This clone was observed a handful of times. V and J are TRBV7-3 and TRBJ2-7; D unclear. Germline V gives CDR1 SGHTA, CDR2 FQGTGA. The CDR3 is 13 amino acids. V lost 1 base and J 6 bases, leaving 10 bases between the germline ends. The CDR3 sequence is CASSLISGGEQYF. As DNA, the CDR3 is TGTGCCAGCAGCTTAATTTCGGGTGGCGAGCAGTACTTC. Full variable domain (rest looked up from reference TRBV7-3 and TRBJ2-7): GAGVSQTPSNKVTEKGKYVELRCDPISGHTALYWYRQSLGQGPEFLIYFQGTGAADDSGLPNDRFFAVRPEGSVSTLKIQRTERGDSAVYLCASSLISGGEQYFGPGTRLTVT.

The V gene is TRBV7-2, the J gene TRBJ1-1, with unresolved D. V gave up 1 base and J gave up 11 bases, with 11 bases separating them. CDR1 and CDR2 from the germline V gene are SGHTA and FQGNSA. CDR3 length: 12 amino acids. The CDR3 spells CASSLVGRRAFF. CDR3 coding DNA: TGTGCCAGCAGCTTAGTTGGGCGGAGGGCTTTCTTT.

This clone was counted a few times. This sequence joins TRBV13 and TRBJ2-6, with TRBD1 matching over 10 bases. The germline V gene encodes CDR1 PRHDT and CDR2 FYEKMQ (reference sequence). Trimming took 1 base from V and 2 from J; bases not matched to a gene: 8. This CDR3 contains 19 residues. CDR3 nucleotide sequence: TGTGCCAGCAGCTTAGCTCCGACAGGGGGCTTCGCTGGGGCCAACGTCCTGACTTTC. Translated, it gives CASSLAPTGGFAGANVLTF.